The clone carrying this T cell receptor beta chain was seen only a few times. CDR1 is SGHTA and CDR2 is FQGNSA in the germline V gene. The CDR3 covers 14 residues. The V end lost 3 bases, the J end lost 5 bases, and 13 bases lay between the germline ends. This entry comes from a study of human T cells and chemical hapten exposure. Across the study: Diphenylcyclopropenone doses were given weekly to the scalps of patients across the roughly 24-week study. TCR yields differed between samples (mainly from small differences in pooled library volume).

Time point in this sample: patch test 1, 2 weeks after DPC sensitization. This sample's treatment: therapeutic diphenylcyclopropenone sensitization with weekly scalp DPC. The authors' processing: 96,000 or so TCRs per sample was the median, with a range of about 20,000 to 700,000. TCRdb re-called the RACE reads with MiXCR, one entry per CDR3 protein. The V and J calls shown here were made by TCRdb, not taken from the authors' results. The repertoire holds roughly 380,000 distinct CDR3 sequences, nearly 5% seen once, with approximately 2.1% in the top ten. The chain joins TRBV7-2 to TRBJ2-5; D is perhaps TRBD1 (5 bases). The starting material was whole blood, obtained in connection with sensitization to the hapten diphenylcyclopropenone (DPC). The clonotype originates from a woman in her forties or fifties with alopecia areata. Some clones in this sample may be carry-over from other donors' samples. The CDR3 sequence: CASSLQTVQETQYF. DNA of the CDR3: TGTGCCAGCAGCTTGCAGACAGTCCAGGAGACCCAGTACTTC. The variable domain in full, completed from reference TRBV7-2 and TRBJ2-5, reads GAGVSQSPSNKVTEKGKDVELRCDPISGHTALYWYRQSLGQGLEFLIYFQGNSAPDKSGLPSDRFSAERTGGSVSTLTIQRTQQEDSAVYLCASSLQTVQETQYFGPGTRLLVL.